Detailed here is one T cell receptor (beta chain). Its target is unknown. Blood draws occurred at baseline, cycle 4 day 1, and cycle 7 day 1. Looked up from germline, CDR1 is MDHEN and CDR2 is SYDVKM. V was clipped by 3 bases and J by 0 bases, with 21 bases between them. The CDR3 covers 19 residues. Profiling relied on immunoSEQ multiplex PCR, and the TCRdb table lists in-frame clones only, not all of them. This sample has fewer than 65,000 clones, with approximately 90% found just once. This sample was included in a study of OX40 agonist ivuxolimab in advanced cancers. Across the whole study: Patients took ivuxolimab, an agonistic anti-OX40 (CD134) antibody. Participants averaged 60 years of age (range about 23 to 80) and were 75% to 90% male. General study findings and limits: The study found that CD8+ T cells averaged more expanded clones than CD4+.

The chain carries TRBV28 and TRBJ2-1; tentative D call: TRBD1 (5 bases). The input for sequencing was CD4+ or CD8+ T cells sorted from blood, taken in a trial of the OX40 agonist ivuxolimab. This clonotype was sampled from an adult with an advanced solid tumor such as melanoma, head and neck, liver or kidney cancer. CDR3 bases: TGTGCCAGCAGTTTGTCACAGGCGCAACTTTTCTTCTCCTACAATGAGCAGTTCTTC. Translated, it gives CASSLSQAQLFFSYNEQFF.